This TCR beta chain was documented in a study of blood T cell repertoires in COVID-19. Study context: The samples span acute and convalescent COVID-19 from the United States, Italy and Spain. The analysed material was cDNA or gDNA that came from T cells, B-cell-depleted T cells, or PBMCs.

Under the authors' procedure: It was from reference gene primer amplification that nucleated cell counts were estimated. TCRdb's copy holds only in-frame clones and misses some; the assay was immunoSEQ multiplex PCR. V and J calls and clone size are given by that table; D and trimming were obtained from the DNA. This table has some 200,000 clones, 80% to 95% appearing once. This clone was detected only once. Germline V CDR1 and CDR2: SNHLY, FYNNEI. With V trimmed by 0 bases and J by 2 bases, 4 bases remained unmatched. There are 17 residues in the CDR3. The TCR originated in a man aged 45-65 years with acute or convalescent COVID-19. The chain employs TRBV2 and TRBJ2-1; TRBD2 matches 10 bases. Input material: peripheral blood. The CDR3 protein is CASSEALLAGPYNEQFF. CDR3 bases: TGTGCCAGCAGTGAAGCTTTACTAGCGGGACCCTACAATGAGCAGTTCTTC. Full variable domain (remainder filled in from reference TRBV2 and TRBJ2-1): EPEVTQTPSHQVTQMGQEVILRCVPISNHLYFYWYRQILGQKVEFLVSFYNNEISEKSEIFDDQFSVERPDGSNFTLKIRSTKLEDSAMYFCASSEALLAGPYNEQFFGPGTRLTVL.